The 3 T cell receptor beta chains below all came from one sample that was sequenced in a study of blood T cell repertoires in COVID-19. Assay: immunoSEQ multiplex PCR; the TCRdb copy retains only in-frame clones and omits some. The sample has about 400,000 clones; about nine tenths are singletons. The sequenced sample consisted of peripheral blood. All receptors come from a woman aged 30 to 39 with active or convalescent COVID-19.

This CDR3 is CASTQRQGGYEQYF. DNA of the CDR3: TGTGCCAGCACCCAGAGGCAGGGGGGATACGAGCAGTACTTC. This sequence joins TRBV6-5 and TRBJ2-7; D is possibly TRBD1 (7 bases). The CDR3 totals 14 residues. V was trimmed by 7 bases and J by 4 bases, leaving 17 bases between them. Germline V CDR1 and CDR2: MNHEY, SVGAGI.

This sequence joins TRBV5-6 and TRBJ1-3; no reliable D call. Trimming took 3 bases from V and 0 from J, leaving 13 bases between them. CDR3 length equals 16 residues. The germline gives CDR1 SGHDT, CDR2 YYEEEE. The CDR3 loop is CASSSYEESSGNTIYF. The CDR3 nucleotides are TGTGCCAGCAGCTCCTATGAGGAGAGCTCTGGAAACACCATATATTTT.

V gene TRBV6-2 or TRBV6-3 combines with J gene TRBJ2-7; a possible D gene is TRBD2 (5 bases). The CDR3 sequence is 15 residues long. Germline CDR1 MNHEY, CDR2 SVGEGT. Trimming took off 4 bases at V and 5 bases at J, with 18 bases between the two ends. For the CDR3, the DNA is TGTGCCAGCAGTTCCGCCGGACTGTCGAGGGACGAGCAGTACTTC. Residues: CASSSAGLSRDEQYF.